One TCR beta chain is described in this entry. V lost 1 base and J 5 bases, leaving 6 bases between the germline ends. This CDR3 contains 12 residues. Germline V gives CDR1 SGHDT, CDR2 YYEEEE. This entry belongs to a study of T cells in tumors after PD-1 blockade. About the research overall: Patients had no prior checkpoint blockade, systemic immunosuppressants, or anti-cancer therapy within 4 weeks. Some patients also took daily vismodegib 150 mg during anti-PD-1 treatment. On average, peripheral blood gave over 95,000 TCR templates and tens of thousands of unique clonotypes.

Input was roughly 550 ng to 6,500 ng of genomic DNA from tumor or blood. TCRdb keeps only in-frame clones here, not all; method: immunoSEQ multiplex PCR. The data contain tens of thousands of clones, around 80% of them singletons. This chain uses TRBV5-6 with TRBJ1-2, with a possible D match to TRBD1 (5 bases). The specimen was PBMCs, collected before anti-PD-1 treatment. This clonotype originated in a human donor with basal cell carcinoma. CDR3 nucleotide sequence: TGTGCCAGCAGCTTGTGGGGGTATGGCTACACCTTC. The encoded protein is CASSLWGYGYTF.